The sequence of this T cell receptor (beta chain) was determined in a study of cytomegalovirus exposure and HLA in healthy donors. General study points: Later work found that TCR association rates differed between HLA loci; DRB1 had the most and HLA-C the fewest.

PCR primers comprised 60 Vbeta and 13 Jbeta primers. Clones were read by immunoSEQ multiplex PCR, and TCRdb kept only the in-frame ones, dropping some. The repertoire has around 99,000 clones, approximately 63% of them found once; the top ten carry roughly 6.3%. CDR3 size: 15 residues. The germline V gene encodes CDR1 LGHNA and CDR2 YNFKEQ. Trimming took 2 bases from V and 2 from J; bases not matched to a gene: 6. A remark on this clone: The antigen is undetermined.

Those who donated were healthy bone marrow donors. In nominal health when sampled, donors likely had unrecorded immune exposures nonetheless. This sequence was found in a woman aged 25 to 39 in good health and CMV-seronegative. The sequencing input was PBMCs. The V and J genes are TRBV4-2 and TRBJ2-7; 7 nucleotides match TRBD1. This chain's CDR3 is CASSQFRDSPYEQYF. The CDR3 region has the DNA TGTGCCAGCAGCCAATTCCGGGACAGCCCCTACGAGCAGTACTTC.